Listed here are 21 T cell receptor beta chains from one sample, sequenced in a study of human T cells and chemical hapten exposure. Time point denoted: patch test 3, about 24 weeks after DPC sensitization. Treatment reported: therapeutic diphenylcyclopropenone sensitization with weekly scalp DPC. TCRdb re-called the RACE reads with MiXCR, one entry per CDR3 protein. The table shows 97,000 or so distinct CDR3 sequences, with 27% occurring only once. Sample: whole blood, taken in connection with sensitization to the hapten diphenylcyclopropenone (DPC). These receptors were obtained from a man between 35 and 55 years old with alopecia areata. Some clones in this sample may be carry-over from other donors' samples.

This clonotype appeared a few times. This sequence joins TRBV20-1 and TRBJ2-2; D gene uncertain. CDR1 is DFQATT and CDR2 is SNEGSKA in the germline V gene (reference sequence). The CDR3 totals 13 residues. The V and J ends lost 6 bases and 0 bases respectively, with 8 bases between them. The CDR3 nucleotides read TGCAGTGCCCAGACCACGAACACCGGGGAGCTGTTTTTT. Protein sequence: CSAQTTNTGELFF.

Only a few counts were recorded for this clonotype. The chain links TRBV24-1 to TRBJ2-1; no definite D call. The ends were cut back, 4 bases at V and 7 bases at J, with 10 bases in the middle. CDR1 is KGHDR and CDR2 is SFDVKD in the germline V gene. This CDR3 comprises 13 residues. CDR3 coding DNA: TGTGCCACCAGTGACCCCCCCCGGAATGAGCAGTTCTTC. Amino acid sequence: CATSDPPRNEQFF.

This clonotype was counted between two and nine times. This chain joins TRBV12-3 or TRBV12-4 and TRBJ2-5; D may match TRBD1 or TRBD2 (6 bases each). The CDR3 extends over 15 amino acids. The V and J ends lost 6 bases and 3 bases respectively, with 17 bases between them. The CDR3: CASSPWGAGEETQYF. DNA of the CDR3: TGTGCCAGCAGCCCTTGGGGGGCTGGTGAAGAGACCCAGTACTTC.

The V gene is TRBV4-1, the J gene TRBJ2-1; 12 bases are shared with TRBD2. V lost 4 bases to trimming and J lost 14 bases; unmatched junction nucleotides: 18. Germline CDR1 is MGHRA and CDR2 is YSYEKL. The CDR3 has 17 amino acids. The CDR3 reads CASSRGLAGQIAQGKFF. Written as DNA, the CDR3 is TGCGCCAGCAGCCGCGGACTAGCGGGACAGATAGCCCAGGGGAAGTTCTTC.

The V and J genes are TRBV10-3 and TRBJ2-5, with 8 bases fitting TRBD2. The CDR3 sequence is 17 residues long. Losses at the gene ends were 5 bases for V and 4 bases for J; bases not matched to a gene: 15. The germline CDR1 and CDR2 sequences are ENHRY and SYGVKD. DNA of the CDR3: TGTGCCATCAGTTCCCATGGGGGACTAGAGCCGTTAGAGACCCAGTACTTC. Residues: CAISSHGGLEPLETQYF.

The chain combines TRBV12-3 or TRBV12-4 with TRBJ1-1; D is perhaps TRBD1 (6 bases). Trimming took off 5 bases at V and 7 bases at J, with 17 bases between the two ends. The CDR3 length is 14 residues. The chain's CDR3 is CASSPTGFWNEAFF. CDR3 DNA sequence: TGTGCCAGCAGTCCTACAGGGTTTTGGAATGAAGCTTTCTTT.

This clonotype has only a few counts. This chain connects TRBV7-3 to TRBJ2-2; D is uncertain. The CDR3 totals 16 residues. Looked up from germline, CDR1 is SGHTA and CDR2 is FQGTGA. The V end was cut by 5 bases, the J end by 1 base, with 14 bases between. The CDR3 loop is CASSQGSGLNTGELFF. The CDR3 nucleotides read TGTGCCAGCAGCCAAGGTTCTGGGTTGAACACCGGGGAGCTGTTTTTT.

This clonotype has ten or more counts. The CDR3 DNA reads as TGTGCCAGCAGTGACTCGGGGACCGGGGAGCTGTTTTTT. It yields the protein CASSDSGTGELFF. The chain links TRBV6-4 to TRBJ2-2; no definite D call. The CDR3 sequence is 13 residues long. The V end was cut by 0 bases, the J end by 5 bases, with 4 bases between. Germline V gene sequence: CDR1 MRHNA, CDR2 SNTAGT.

This clonotype was detected ten times or more. The chain employs TRBV29-1 and TRBJ2-3; the match to TRBD2 covers 11 bases. CDR3 length equals 13 residues. Germline V lookup: CDR1 SQVTM, CDR2 ANQGSEA. V was clipped by 7 bases and J by 3 bases; unmatched bases: 3. The CDR3 loop reads CSETSGNTDTQYF. The CDR3 bases are TGCAGCGAGACTAGCGGGAATACAGATACGCAGTATTTT.

This chain links TRBV14 with TRBJ1-2; maybe TRBD1 (6 bases). The CDR3 runs 13 residues. Per germline, CDR1 SGHDN and CDR2 FVKESK. The germline V and J ends were trimmed by 2 bases and 8 bases, with 12 bases remaining between them. The CDR3 nucleotides are TGTGCCAGCAGCCAAAGCAGGGGTCGAGGCTACACCTTC. Translation gives CASSQSRGRGYTF.

This chain connects TRBV18 to TRBJ2-6, with D hard to call. The germline gives CDR1 KGHSH, CDR2 LQKENI. Trimming took off 2 bases at V and 4 bases at J, with 12 bases between the two ends. The CDR3 runs to 16 residues. CDR3 residues: CASSPTTRWGANVLTF. As DNA, the CDR3 is TGTGCCAGCTCACCAACTACTCGTTGGGGGGCCAACGTCCTGACTTTC.

J is TRBJ2-3 and V is TRBV11-3, with no clear D. The V end lost 2 bases, the J end lost 4 bases, and 19 bases lay between the germline ends. The germline V gene has CDR1 SGHNT and CDR2 YENEEA. The CDR3 loop spans 17 amino acids. The CDR3 reads CASSLLVAKSTPDTQYF. CDR3 DNA sequence: TGTGCCAGCAGCTTACTTGTGGCGAAATCCACTCCAGATACGCAGTATTTT.

This rearrangement joins TRBV6-5 to TRBJ2-2, with D unclear. Germline V lookup: CDR1 MNHEY, CDR2 SVGAGI. The CDR3 length is 13 residues. The V end was cut by 0 bases, the J end by 5 bases, with 4 bases between. The CDR3 loop reads CASSYSRTGELFF. Written as DNA, the CDR3 is TGTGCCAGCAGTTACTCGAGGACCGGGGAGCTGTTTTTT.

This clonotype was detected only a few times. The J gene is TRBJ1-2, the V gene TRBV4-3, with TRBD1 matching 9 bases. This CDR3 is built from 15 residues. V trimming: 0 bases; J trimming: 7 bases; junction bases outside the gene matches: 6. Germline loops: CDR1 LGHNA, CDR2 YSLEER. CDR3 residues: CASSQEGTGRSGYTF. The CDR3 nucleotides read TGCGCCAGCAGCCAAGAAGGGACAGGGCGAAGTGGCTACACCTTC.

The chain has TRBV14 and TRBJ1-4; 9 nucleotides match TRBD1. Trimming cost V 5 bases and J 4 bases; bases outside gene matches: 5. The CDR3 length is 15 residues. Germline V gives CDR1 SGHDN, CDR2 FVKESK. The CDR3 coding sequence is TGTGCCAGCAGCTTTTCGGGACAGGGTAATGAAAAACTGTTTTTT. Protein: CASSFSGQGNEKLFF.

In regard to this clonotype: The junction and the germline gene differ at one end; a read error may be behind it. V and J are TRBV20-1 and TRBJ2-4, with TRBD1 identical over 10 bases. Germline assignment: CDR1 DFQATT and CDR2 SNEGSKA (reference sequence). This CDR3 is built from 15 residues. The CDR3 DNA follows: TGCAGTGCCAGAGGGACAGGGGTTTCTCCGAGCATTCAGTACTTC. This gives the protein CSARGTGVSPSIQYF.

This clonotype occurred a few times. The chain links TRBV29-1 to TRBJ2-1, with 9 nucleotides matching TRBD1. The CDR3 length is 14 residues. In germline, CDR1 is SQVTM, CDR2 ANQGSEA. The V segment lost 4 bases and the J segment 6 bases; nucleotides outside the gene matches: 7. The CDR3 bases are TGCAGCGTTGCCGACAGGGGGACAATCAATGAGCAGTTCTTC. Its translation is CSVADRGTINEQFF.

This clonotype was observed many times. The genes are TRBV12-3 or TRBV12-4 and TRBJ2-7; 8 nucleotides align to TRBD2. V shed 5 bases and J 3 bases; nucleotides not matched to a gene: 9. The CDR3 is 15 amino acids. The CDR3 sequence is CASSITGTRGYEQYF. CDR3 DNA: TGTGCCAGCAGTATTACCGGGACTAGGGGCTACGAGCAGTACTTC.

The chain is built from TRBV10-3 and TRBJ1-2; 7 nucleotides line up with TRBD1. Per the germline V gene, CDR1 is ENHRY and CDR2 is SYGVKD. Trimming cost V 5 bases and J 4 bases; bases outside gene matches: 7. This CDR3 comprises 14 residues. CDR3 nucleotides: TGTGCCATCAGTCCCACAGGGGCCGCCTATGGCTACACCTTC. Its translation: CAISPTGAAYGYTF.

The chain has TRBV5-1 and TRBJ2-3; 8 bases agree with TRBD2. The length of the CDR3 is 16 residues. V dropped 0 bases and J dropped 0; count of bases not matched to a gene: 3. Germline loops: CDR1 SGHRS, CDR2 YFSETQ. The CDR3 spells CASSLATSGSTDTQYF. CDR3 nucleotides: TGCGCCAGCAGCTTGGCAACTAGCGGTAGCACAGATACGCAGTATTTT.

This chain connects TRBV5-1 to TRBJ1-1; D gene unclear. Trimming stripped 4 bases from V and 6 bases from J, with 13 bases between. Germline-derived CDR1 and CDR2 are SGHRS and YFSETQ. The CDR3 totals 13 residues. The CDR3 here is CASSGGIGAEAFF. The CDR3 DNA follows: TGCGCCAGCAGCGGCGGGATCGGGGCTGAAGCTTTCTTT.